The rows below give T cell receptor beta chains drawn from one sample of a study of CD8 T cells in Susac syndrome. Each CDR3 protein is one row after TCRdb ran MiXCR on the immunoSEQ multiplex PCR reads. The sample shows about 300,000 distinct CDR3 sequences, approximately 91% of them seen only once. Material: CD8+ T cells from PBMCs. The receptors were sampled from a human donor with multiple sclerosis. Each CDR3 is given with its conserved first and last residue. Each record gives: clone size, V gene, D gene, J gene, CDR3 protein, CDR3 DNA. D genes are given only for firm matches. Not every row has a clone size; where given, it reads once, few, many or a size class.

>-|TRBV21-1|-|TRBJ2-7
CASSPKQRYF
TGTGCCAGCAGCCCCAAACAAAGGTACTTC
>-|TRBV29-1|-|TRBJ2-5
CSVERAGETQYF
TGCAGCGTTGAACGGGCGGGGGAGACCCAGTACTTC
>once|TRBV4-2|-|TRBJ2-7
CASSQAGTLTSYEQYF
TGTGCCAGCAGCCAAGCGGGGACACTGACCTCCTACGAGCAGTACTTC
>-|TRBV7-9|-|TRBJ2-3
CASSLGYEGTDTQYF
TGTGCCAGCAGCTTAGGATACGAGGGCACAGATACGCAGTATTTT
>few|TRBV11-2|-|TRBJ1-2
CASSSQGYYGYTF
TGTGCCAGCAGCTCTCAGGGGTACTATGGCTACACCTTC
>-|TRBV5-6|-|TRBJ1-5
CASSSAREYSNQPQHF
TGTGCCAGCAGCTCCGCCCGGGAATATAGCAATCAGCCCCAGCATTTT
>-|TRBV30|TRBD1|TRBJ2-7
CAWSVPSTGGNTYEQYF
TGTGCCTGGAGTGTACCCTCGACAGGGGGAAATACCTACGAGCAGTACTTC
>-|TRBV28|TRBD2|TRBJ2-5
CASSSLAELGEGETQYF
TGTGCCAGCAGTTCCCTAGCCGAGTTGGGGGAGGGAGAGACCCAGTACTTC
>-|TRBV19|-|TRBJ2-3
CASSMVSGPDTQYF
TGTGCCAGTAGTATGGTCAGCGGCCCAGATACGCAGTATTTT
>once|TRBV20-1|TRBD2|TRBJ2-7
CSARPSGGDGYEQYF
TGCAGTGCTAGACCTAGTGGGGGGGATGGCTACGAGCAGTACTTC
>-|TRBV23-1|TRBD2|TRBJ2-3
CASQSIRCCGGCGDTQYF
TGCGCCAGCCAGTCAATACGTTGCTGCGGGGGGTGCGGAGATACGCAGTATTTT
>-|TRBV2|-|TRBJ2-1
CASIGSTGTYEQFF
TGTGCCAGCATTGGGTCTACAGGGACCTATGAGCAGTTCTTC
>-|TRBV20-1|TRBD1|TRBJ2-7
CSARPRDRFPYEQYF
TGCAGTGCTAGACCGCGGGACAGGTTCCCCTACGAGCAGTACTTC
>-|TRBV10-3|TRBD2|TRBJ2-1
CAISEGLAGDNEQFF
TGTGCCATCAGTGAAGGACTAGCGGGAGACAATGAGCAGTTCTTC
>-|TRBV4-3|TRBD2|TRBJ2-1
CASSPTGLAGRGHNEQFF
TGCGCCAGCAGCCCCACCGGACTAGCGGGAAGGGGCCACAATGAGCAGTTCTTC
>-|TRBV24-1|-|TRBJ2-2
CATSDLGQMNTGELFF
TGTGCCACCAGTGATTTAGGACAGATGAACACCGGGGAGCTGTTTTTT
>-|TRBV19|-|TRBJ2-1
CATESYNEQFF
TGTGCCACCGAATCTTACAATGAGCAGTTCTTC
>-|TRBV27|TRBD2|TRBJ2-7
CASSLAGASSYEQYF
TGTGCCAGCAGCTTAGCGGGGGCGAGCTCCTACGAGCAGTACTTC
>-|TRBV7-9|-|TRBJ1-2
CASSLGGHLNYGYTF
TGTGCCAGCAGCTTAGGGGGACACCTAAACTATGGCTACACCTTC
>-|TRBV24-1|-|TRBJ2-7
CATSVGASYEQYF
TGTGCCACCAGTGTCGGCGCCTCCTACGAGCAGTACTTC
>-|TRBV27|-|TRBJ2-7
CASSRRQQGLGYEQYF
TGTGCCAGCAGCCGGCGGCAGCAGGGCCTAGGCTACGAGCAGTACTTC
>once|TRBV7-9|-|TRBJ2-2
CASSLGTFPTGELFF
TGTGCCAGCAGCCTGGGGACTTTTCCCACCGGGGAGCTGTTTTTT
>-|TRBV4-1|-|TRBJ1-5
CASSQQTVENQPQHF
TGCGCCAGCAGCCAACAGACAGTTGAAAATCAGCCCCAGCATTTT
>-|TRBV5-4|-|TRBJ2-1
CASSNGLPPVGEQFF
TGTGCCAGCAGCAACGGACTGCCCCCCGTGGGGGAGCAGTTCTTC
>-|TRBV10-3|TRBD2|TRBJ2-7
CAISESLAGIYEQYF
TGTGCCATCAGTGAGTCCCTAGCGGGTATCTACGAGCAGTACTTC
>-|TRBV7-8|TRBD1|TRBJ1-1
CASSLFRPGQMNTEAFF
TGTGCCAGCAGCTTATTTAGGCCGGGACAGATGAACACTGAAGCTTTCTTT